This TCR beta chain is drawn from a study of blood T cell repertoires in COVID-19. Study-wide context: There were acute and convalescent COVID-19 samples, and they came from the United States, Italy and Spain.

Germline V lookup: CDR1 SGHVT, CDR2 SQSDAQ. The CDR3 is 14 residues long. Trimming removed 5 bases at V and 10 bases at J, with 15 bases between. This clone appeared a few times. How the authors handled the data: Scientists estimated how many nucleated cells there were by amplifying reference gene primers. Using immunoSEQ multiplex PCR, the repertoire was profiled, and TCRdb retains in-frame clones only, with some absent. The V and J calls and clone size come from that table; D and trimming were worked out from the DNA. Among tens of thousands of clones listed, approximately 83% were seen once. The J gene is TRBJ1-6, the V gene TRBV7-4; D not resolved. The material sequenced was peripheral blood. The clonotype originates from a human donor in a cohort sampled during active COVID-19. CDR3 nucleotides: TGTGCCAGCAGCGAATCACGGGGAGGCTCACCCCTCCACTTT. This sequence encodes CASSESRGGSPLHF.